The rows below give T cell receptor beta chains drawn from one sample of a study of blood T cells in healthy people across ages. TCRdb called the 5' RACE reads again in MiXCR, with one record for every CDR3 protein. The sample has about 770,000 distinct CDR3 sequences, 40% to 50% seen once. Sequenced: blood. Receptor source: a man in his fifties or sixties in good health. Both conserved end residues are part of each CDR3. The D gene is left open where the match is weak. A row's size may be missing; if present it is once, few, many or a size class.

V	length	J	size	D	DNA	CDR3
TRBV5-1	13	TRBJ2-7	.	.	TGCGCCAGCAGTATGGGGGGCTCGAATGAGCAGTACTTC	CASSMGGSNEQYF
TRBV7-2	14	TRBJ2-3	.	TRBD2	TGTGCCAGCAGCCCCGGGACTACAACAGATACGCAGTATTTT	CASSPGTTTDTQYF
TRBV12-3/TRBV12-4	14	TRBJ2-1	once	TRBD1	TGTGCCAGCACCCGACAGGGGGTAGGAAATGAGCAGTTCTTC	CASTRQGVGNEQFF
TRBV7-2	16	TRBJ1-1	.	.	TGTGCCAGCAGCTTAGGATTGGGGGGTGGGAACACTGAAGCTTTCTTT	CASSLGLGGGNTEAFF
TRBV30	12	TRBJ2-7	few	TRBD2	TGTGCCTCGACTAGCGGGGGGTACGAGCAGTACTTC	CASTSGGYEQYF
TRBV20-1	15	TRBJ2-7	.	TRBD1	TGCAGTGAAAAAAAACAGGGGACCTCCTACAATGAGCAGTACTTC	CSEKKQGTSYNEQYF
TRBV12-3/TRBV12-4	16	TRBJ1-4	.	.	TGTGCCAGCAGCGAATTTACAACTGCAACTAATGAAAAACTGTTTTTT	CASSEFTTATNEKLFF
TRBV4-1	16	TRBJ1-2	.	.	TGCGCCAGCAGCCAAGACCGGACAGCCCATCGAAGTGGCTACACCTTC	CASSQDRTAHRSGYTF
TRBV25-1	16	TRBJ2-1	.	.	TGTGCCAGCAGTGAATCGATGCCTCTCTCCTACAATGAGCAGTTCTTC	CASSESMPLSYNEQFF
TRBV6-6	17	TRBJ1-2	.	.	TGTGCCAGCAGTTACTCCGAGAGCGTAAGACAAGTCTATGGCTGCACCTTC	CASSYSESVRQVYGCTF
TRBV20-1	13	TRBJ1-1	.	TRBD1	TGCAGTGCTAGCAGGGGGGGTTGGACTGAAGCTTTCTTT	CSASRGGWTEAFF
TRBV20-1	16	TRBJ2-1	many	TRBD1	TGCAGTGCTAGAGTGGCACAGGGGGCGTCTGTGCTTGAGCAGTTCTTC	CSARVAQGASVLEQFF
TRBV27	15	TRBJ1-2	few	TRBD1	TGTGCCAGCAGCCTTATAGGGGGACAGTCCGGGGGCTACACCTTC	CASSLIGGQSGGYTF
TRBV7-2	13	TRBJ2-1	few	.	TGTGCCAGCAGCTCCTTTCCCGGAGATGAGCAGTTCTTC	CASSSFPGDEQFF
TRBV15	14	TRBJ2-5	few	.	TGTGCCACCAGCAGGGCCCTGGGGCTGGAGACCCAGTACTTC	CATSRALGLETQYF
TRBV6-2/TRBV6-3	15	TRBJ2-3	.	.	TGTGCCAGCAGGAGAACAGTTACTAGCACAGATACGCAGTATTTT	CASRRTVTSTDTQYF
TRBV20-1	14	TRBJ2-7	few	TRBD1	TGCAGTGCACATCCCAGGGGGAGCTTCTACGAGCAGTACTTC	CSAHPRGSFYEQYF
TRBV7-9	15	TRBJ2-7	.	.	TGTGCCAGCAGCCCGATGACTCCTACGGGAAACGAGCAGTACTTC	CASSPMTPTGNEQYF
TRBV3-1	14	TRBJ2-5	.	TRBD2	TGTGCCAGCAGCCAGGTAGCGGGGTTGAAGACCCAGTACTTC	CASSQVAGLKTQYF
TRBV7-2	13	TRBJ2-2	.	.	TGTGCCAGCAGCTCTCTTTACACCGGGGAGCTGTTTTTT	CASSSLYTGELFF
TRBV7-2	13	TRBJ1-4	few	.	TGTGCCAGCAGCGGACAGCCCAAAGAAAAACTGTTTTTT	CASSGQPKEKLFF
TRBV7-2	14	TRBJ1-1	.	TRBD1	TGTGCCAGCAGCTCGACAGGGGGGCTCACTGAAGCTTTCTTT	CASSSTGGLTEAFF
TRBV21-1	18	TRBJ2-7	.	.	TGTGCCAGCAGCAGAGACCCTTGGGACTCGAGCTCCTACAATGAGCAGTACTTC	CASSRDPWDSSSYNEQYF
TRBV4-3	13	TRBJ2-1	many	TRBD1	TGCGCCAGCAGCCCCTACAGGGGCAGCGAGCAGTTCTTC	CASSPYRGSEQFF
TRBV18	12	TRBJ1-4	once	.	TGTGCCAGCTCACGGGAAAATGAAAAACTGTTTTTT	CASSRENEKLFF
TRBV9	14	TRBJ1-2	few	.	TGTGCCAGCAGCGTGTTAGGGGCGTCCTATGGCTACACCTTC	CASSVLGASYGYTF
TRBV20-1	17	TRBJ2-3	large	TRBD2	TGCAGTGCTAGAGGGACGGTACTAGCGGGGGTCACAGATACGCAGTATTTT	CSARGTVLAGVTDTQYF
TRBV27	14	TRBJ2-5	.	.	TGTGCCAGCAGTTCCGCGGGCAGCTCCTACGAGCGGTACTTC	CASSSAGSSYERYF
TRBV13	18	TRBJ2-5	.	TRBD2	TGTGCCAGCAGCTTAGAGTTTAGCGGGGAGCCATTTCAAGAGACCCAGTACTTC	CASSLEFSGEPFQETQYF
TRBV10-3	17	TRBJ2-7	.	TRBD2	TGTGCCATCAGTGGTACGACTAGCGGGGCCTTTACCTACGAGCAGTACTTC	CAISGTTSGAFTYEQYF
TRBV4-3	18	TRBJ2-4	.	TRBD1	TGCGCCAGCAGCCAAGATAGTGGGACAGGGGTCGGCAAAAACATTCAGTACTTC	CASSQDSGTGVGKNIQYF
TRBV2	15	TRBJ1-1	.	.	TGTGCCAGCAGAACATCCGGGAGAACTAACACTGAAGCTTTCTTT	CASRTSGRTNTEAFF
TRBV7-9	14	TRBJ2-7	.	TRBD1	TGTGCCAGCGGTGAGGGGACAGGGAAATACGAGCAGTACTTC	CASGEGTGKYEQYF
TRBV6-1	17	TRBJ2-4	.	.	TGTGCCAGCAGTAGAACCGGGGGAGGCATCCCCTACAATGAGCAGTACTTC	CASSRTGGGIPYNEQYF
TRBV29-1	15	TRBJ1-1	.	TRBD1	TGCAGCATTAAGAACAGGGGGCGTCTGAACACTGAAGCTTTCTTT	CSIKNRGRLNTEAFF
TRBV12-3/TRBV12-4	10	TRBJ1-1	.	.	TGTGCCAGCAGTAATTATGAAGCTTTCTTT	CASSNYEAFF
TRBV21-1	14	TRBJ2-3	.	.	TGTGCCAGCAGAAGTAGAGTACAGGGAGACACGCAGTATTTT	CASRSRVQGDTQYF